This T cell receptor beta chain was recovered during a study of T cells in Graves' hyperthyroidism and ophthalmopathy. Study-wide findings and caveats: Through a model of 13 V-J features, ophthalmopathy was separated from stable hyperthyroidism. Expanded thyroid clonotypes (above 0.001) were mostly also found in blood.

Uncontrolled infection, other autoimmune disease, pregnancy or lactation disqualified patients from enrolment. A roughly 9.1 ml volume of fresh peripheral blood provided the PBMCs. Concerning this clonotype itself: Its antigen is as yet unknown.

Template material for amplifying TCR beta CDR3 regions consisted of RNA transcripts. During a first-round RT-PCR of the TCR CDR3, the HTBI primer set was used. TCRdb re-called the multiplex PCR reads with MiXCR, one entry per CDR3 protein. The repertoire holds 250,000 to 300,000 distinct CDR3 sequences, with around 20% as singletons. The J segment lost 7 bases and the V segment lost 8 bases, leaving 12 bases of the junction unmatched. Germline assignment: CDR1 SGHAT and CDR2 FQDESV (reference sequence). The CDR3 extends over 16 amino acids. This clonotype was obtained from a man aged 50 to 60 with Graves' ophthalmopathy. The chain couples TRBV11-1 to TRBJ2-3, with TRBD2 matching over 13 bases. The sample taken for sequencing was blood. The CDR3 DNA is TGTGCCAGCGAACGACGGACTAGCGGGAGTGTAAATACGCAGTATTTT. Encoded protein: CASERRTSGSVNTQYF.